A selection of T cell receptor beta chains follows, all from one sample in a study of identical twins. TCRdb redid the calling of the 5' RACE reads with MiXCR, one entry per CDR3 protein. The table records around 1.7 million distinct CDR3 sequences, less than 35% of them present only once. What was sequenced was cord blood. Source of these receptors: a newborn girl in good health. Both conserved end residues are part of each CDR3. The D gene is left open where the match is weak. The size entry is marked missing in some rows and otherwise reads once, few, many or a size class.

j_call d_call clone_size v_call cdr3_nt cdr3_aa
TRBJ2-3 . few TRBV6-1 TGTGCCAGCCCGAAGGCAGCAGAAGGGCACACAGATACGCAGTATTTT CASPKAAEGHTDTQYF
TRBJ2-1 . few TRBV7-2 TGTGCCAGCCTGCCAGGTCAACCGGGCAATGAGCAGTTCTTC CASLPGQPGNEQFF
TRBJ1-6 . . TRBV5-1 TGCGCCAGCAGCTTGGTGGCAGGGTCGGCACCCCTCCACTTT CASSLVAGSAPLHF
TRBJ1-2 . . TRBV5-5 TGTGCCAGCAGGCCTGAAGGGGGGTCACTCTATGGCTACACCTTC CASRPEGGSLYGYTF
TRBJ2-7 TRBD1 many TRBV28 TGTGCCAGCAGTCCTGCGGACAGGGTCTCCTACGAGCAGTACTTC CASSPADRVSYEQYF
TRBJ1-1 . . TRBV20-1 TGCGGTGCCAAAGGACACCAGAACACTGAAGCTTTCTTT CGAKGHQNTEAFF
TRBJ2-3 . . TRBV5-1 TGCGCCAGCAGCTTGGATGTCGACACAGATACGCAGTATTTT CASSLDVDTDTQYF
TRBJ2-7 . few TRBV21-1 TGTGCCAGCAGCCCAAGACATGGGATAAACGAGCAGTACTTC CASSPRHGINEQYF
TRBJ2-7 . . TRBV21-1 TGTGCCAGCAGCGCACCCCCAGGGGTTAACTACGAGCAGTACTTC CASSAPPGVNYEQYF
TRBJ2-3 TRBD1 . TRBV4-1 TGCGCCAGCAGCCAAGGACAGGGCCCCCCGGATACGCAGTATTTT CASSQGQGPPDTQYF
TRBJ1-2 TRBD1 . TRBV18 TGTGCCAGCTCACCAGTTTCGACAGGGGAAAAGGGCTACACCTTC CASSPVSTGEKGYTF
TRBJ2-1 TRBD2 many TRBV12-3/TRBV12-4 TGTGCCAGCAGTTCAGGACTAGCGGGGGTGTATGAGCAGTTCTTC CASSSGLAGVYEQFF
TRBJ2-3 TRBD2 . TRBV3-1 TGTGCCAGTGGGACTAGCGGGAGTAGGAATACGCAGTATTTT CASGTSGSRNTQYF
TRBJ1-2 . . TRBV6-2/TRBV6-3 TGTGCCAGCAGTTGGATCCCCGACCCGTACACCTTC CASSWIPDPYTF
TRBJ1-1 . few TRBV6-1 TGTGCCAGCAGTGTACTGACGGGTTACACTGAAGCTTTCTTT CASSVLTGYTEAFF
TRBJ1-2 TRBD1 . TRBV24-1 TGTGCCACCAGTGATATGGGACAGGGCGATGGCTACACCTTC CATSDMGQGDGYTF
TRBJ2-1 TRBD2 . TRBV6-5 TGTGCCAGCAGTTACTCTCTGGGGGAGGGCTACAGTGAGCAGTTCTTC CASSYSLGEGYSEQFF
TRBJ2-2 . . TRBV7-9 TGTGCCAGCAGCTTAGTCGGGGACACCGGGGAGCTGTTTTTT CASSLVGDTGELFF
TRBJ2-1 TRBD2 . TRBV7-2 TGTGCCAGCAGCGTACCCACAGCGGGACCCTACAATGAGCAGTTCTTC CASSVPTAGPYNEQFF
TRBJ2-1 TRBD2 . TRBV20-1 TGCAGTGGTGGGACTAGCGGACCCTACAATGAGCAGTTCTTC CSGGTSGPYNEQFF
TRBJ2-3 . . TRBV20-1 TGCAGTGCTAGCCCCTTTGGGACCGTCAACCTAGATACGCAGTATTTT CSASPFGTVNLDTQYF
TRBJ2-2 . . TRBV20-1 TGCAGTGCTCGCCGGGACTGGTTGGTTGGGGAGCTGTTTTTT CSARRDWLVGELFF
TRBJ2-3 TRBD2 . TRBV12-3/TRBV12-4 TGTGCCAGCAGTTTATCCTACCTCTGGACTAGCGGGAGCCGGGATACGCAGTATTTT CASSLSYLWTSGSRDTQYF
TRBJ2-6 . . TRBV20-1 TGCAGTGCTAGTATCCGATCTTCTGGGGCCAACGTCCTGACTTTC CSASIRSSGANVLTF
TRBJ1-2 . few TRBV18 TGTGCCAGCTCACCAAGAGTTGCCAGTGGCTACACCTTC CASSPRVASGYTF
TRBJ2-3 . . TRBV24-1 TGTGCCACCAGTGATCGGGGCCACGGCACAGATACGCAGTATTTT CATSDRGHGTDTQYF
TRBJ1-2 . . TRBV7-2 TGTGCCAGCAGCTTAGGGAATGACTATGGCTACACCTTC CASSLGNDYGYTF
TRBJ2-1 . few TRBV10-3 TGTGCCATCAGTGACAAGGGGGTCGATGAGCAGTTCTTC CAISDKGVDEQFF
TRBJ1-1 . . TRBV10-3 TGTGCCATCAGTGAGGCCCGACGAATGGATGAAGCTTTCTTT CAISEARRMDEAFF
TRBJ1-2 . few TRBV7-2 TGTGCCAGCACCTTACGGACTGACTATGGCTACACCTTC CASTLRTDYGYTF
TRBJ2-1 TRBD2 . TRBV20-1 TGCAGTGCTAGAGATGGGAGCGGGAGTATTGATGAGCAGTTCTTC CSARDGSGSIDEQFF
TRBJ2-7 . . TRBV3-1 TGTGCCAGCAGCCAAACTCTAGCGAGTTGGGACGAGCAGTACTTC CASSQTLASWDEQYF
TRBJ2-3 TRBD1 few TRBV24-1 TGTGCCACCGCAGACAGGGGGCCCCTCCGTACGCAGTATTTT CATADRGPLRTQYF
TRBJ2-1 TRBD2 . TRBV4-1 TGCGCCAGCAGCCGTAAGCGGGGGCTCTACAATGAGCAGTTCTTC CASSRKRGLYNEQFF
TRBJ1-2 TRBD1 . TRBV7-6 TGTGCCAGCAGCTTGGTCAGGGGGCTTGGCCACACCTTC CASSLVRGLGHTF
TRBJ1-4 . many TRBV2 TGTGCCAGCAGTGAAGCGCTTCGGGAAAAACTGTTTTTT CASSEALREKLFF
TRBJ2-7 . few TRBV29-1 TGCAGCGTTTCACGAACCTACGAGCAGTACTTC CSVSRTYEQYF
TRBJ2-5 . . TRBV27 TGTGCCAGCAGCTTCGGAATACTAGCTGCTGGGAATGAGCAGTACTTC CASSFGILAAGNEQYF
TRBJ1-2 TRBD1 few TRBV27 TGTGCCAGCAGCAAACAGGGGGCGCGTGGCTACACCTTC CASSKQGARGYTF
TRBJ1-2 TRBD1 few TRBV27 TGTGCCAGCAGTTTAGCAGGGGGCTGGGGCTATGGCTACACCTTC CASSLAGGWGYGYTF
TRBJ2-5 . . TRBV5-1 TGCGCCAGCAGCGCCAGGGACCGGCTGAGAGTCAATGAGCAGTACTTC CASSARDRLRVNEQYF
TRBJ2-3 TRBD2 . TRBV4-2 TGTGCCAGCAGCCGAGGGACTACCCACGGCACAGATACGCGGTATTTT CASSRGTTHGTDTRYF
TRBJ1-4 TRBD1 many TRBV20-1 TGCAGTGCTAGAGATGGGACAGGGATTAATGAAAAACTGTTTTTT CSARDGTGINEKLFF
TRBJ2-1 TRBD2 . TRBV5-5 TGTGCCGGCAGCGCCTCCGGGACTAGCGGCAATGAGCAGTTCTTC CAGSASGTSGNEQFF
TRBJ2-3 TRBD2 . TRBV5-1 TGCGCCAGCAGTCCACTAGCGAGTAGCACAGATACGCACTATTTT CASSPLASSTDTHYF
TRBJ2-3 . . TRBV15 TGTGCCACCAGCACGGAGCGGGATACGCAGTATTTT CATSTERDTQYF
TRBJ1-4 . . TRBV7-6 TGTGCCAGCAGCTTAGTTGGCGGGGGGAATGAAAAACTGTTTTTT CASSLVGGGNEKLFF
TRBJ2-7 . many TRBV21-1 TGTGCCAGCAGCAAAGTTCAGGAAAGGTACGAGCAGTACTTC CASSKVQERYEQYF
TRBJ2-7 . . TRBV9 TGTGCCAGCAGCGTAGCCGACTACAGCTCCTACAATGAGCAGTACTTC CASSVADYSSYNEQYF
TRBJ2-7 . . TRBV13 TGTGCCAGCAGCTTCGTCGCGGCTCCCTCCTACAATGAGCAGTACTTC CASSFVAAPSYNEQYF
TRBJ1-1 . few TRBV16 TGTGCCAGCAGCCCTTCTCATAATAGGGGCACTGAAGCTTTCTTT CASSPSHNRGTEAFF
TRBJ2-3 TRBD1 few TRBV12-3/TRBV12-4 TGTGCCAGCAGTTTTGCCGGGACAGGGGGAGATACGCAGTATTTT CASSFAGTGGDTQYF
TRBJ2-2 . . TRBV27 TGTGCCAGCAGTAGGCTGAGCGGGGAGCTGTTTTTT CASSRLSGELFF
TRBJ1-1 TRBD1 few TRBV7-9 TGTGCCAGCAGCTCCGACAGGGGGAGGTCTGAAGCTTTCTTT CASSSDRGRSEAFF
TRBJ2-7 TRBD1 . TRBV20-1 TGCAGTGCTAGAACGGCTTGGTCGGTAGAGGACAGGGTTAACGAGCAGTACTTC CSARTAWSVEDRVNEQYF